A selection of T cell receptor beta chains follows, all from one sample in a study of blood T cell repertoires in COVID-19. TCRdb's copy holds only in-frame clones and misses some; the assay was immunoSEQ multiplex PCR. The profile shows approximately 190,000 clones, roughly 84% of them singletons. Sequenced input: peripheral blood. Receptors originate from a human donor in a cohort sampled during active COVID-19. Both conserved end residues are part of each CDR3. The D gene is left open where the match is weak. Size values are once, few and many counts, or a class for expanded clones, and some rows have none.

clone_size,j_call,d_call,v_call,cdr3_nt,cdr3_aa
-,TRBJ1-3,-,TRBV18,TGTGCCAGCTCACCATTGGCCAGGTCGGAAGGAAACACCATATATTTT,CASSPLARSEGNTIYF
-,TRBJ1-2,TRBD1,TRBV6-5,TGTGCCAGCAGCGACAGGGCCGGCTACACCTTC,CASSDRAGYTF
-,TRBJ2-1,-,TRBV5-1,TGCGCCAGCAGCTTCGAGCTCTTAGCTCCTGAGCAGTTCTTC,CASSFELLAPEQFF
-,TRBJ2-5,TRBD1,TRBV9,TGTGCCAGCAGCGTCCGACAGGGCGAACGAGAGACCCAGTACTTC,CASSVRQGERETQYF
-,TRBJ2-5,TRBD2,TRBV30,TGTGCCTGGAGTGCTGGACTAGCGGGGGGTGAGACCCAGTACTTC,CAWSAGLAGGETQYF
-,TRBJ1-1,-,TRBV5-6,TGTGCCAGCAGCTTCAGGGTCAGCACTGAAGCTTTCTTT,CASSFRVSTEAFF
-,TRBJ2-7,TRBD2,TRBV6-5,TGTGCCAGCCTTAGACTAGCGGGTGCCTACGAGCAGTACTTC,CASLRLAGAYEQYF
-,TRBJ2-1,-,TRBV9,TGTGCCAGCAGCAAACGACACTCAGGCAATGAGCAGTTCTTC,CASSKRHSGNEQFF
-,TRBJ1-4,-,TRBV5-1,TGCGCCAGCAGCGGAGGAGCAACTAATGAAAAACTGTTTTTT,CASSGGATNEKLFF
-,TRBJ1-5,-,TRBV6-1,TGTGCCAGCAGTGAACCCCAGGGCCGCAATCAGCCCCAGCATTTT,CASSEPQGRNQPQHF
-,TRBJ2-3,TRBD2,TRBV28,TGTGCCAGCCGCAAGCTCGGCTCCGGGAGGGCAGATACGCAGTATTTT,CASRKLGSGRADTQYF
few,TRBJ2-2,TRBD2,TRBV5-1,TGCGCCAGCAGCCCGCCACTAGCGGGGAGCGGGGAGCTGTTTTTT,CASSPPLAGSGELFF
-,TRBJ2-1,TRBD2,TRBV3-1/TRBV3-2,TGTGCCAGCAGCCAAGCTGCTCTACTAGCGCCGGATGAGCAGTTCTTC,CASSQAALLAPDEQFF
few,TRBJ1-3,TRBD1,TRBV3-1/TRBV3-2,TGTGCCAGCAGCCAGGACAGGTTCTCTGGAAACACCATATATTTT,CASSQDRFSGNTIYF
-,TRBJ2-1,-,TRBV7-9,TGTGCCAGCAGCTTAGCTCGTGGAGCCGACTTTTTAACCTACAATGAGCAGTTCTTC,CASSLARGADFLTYNEQFF